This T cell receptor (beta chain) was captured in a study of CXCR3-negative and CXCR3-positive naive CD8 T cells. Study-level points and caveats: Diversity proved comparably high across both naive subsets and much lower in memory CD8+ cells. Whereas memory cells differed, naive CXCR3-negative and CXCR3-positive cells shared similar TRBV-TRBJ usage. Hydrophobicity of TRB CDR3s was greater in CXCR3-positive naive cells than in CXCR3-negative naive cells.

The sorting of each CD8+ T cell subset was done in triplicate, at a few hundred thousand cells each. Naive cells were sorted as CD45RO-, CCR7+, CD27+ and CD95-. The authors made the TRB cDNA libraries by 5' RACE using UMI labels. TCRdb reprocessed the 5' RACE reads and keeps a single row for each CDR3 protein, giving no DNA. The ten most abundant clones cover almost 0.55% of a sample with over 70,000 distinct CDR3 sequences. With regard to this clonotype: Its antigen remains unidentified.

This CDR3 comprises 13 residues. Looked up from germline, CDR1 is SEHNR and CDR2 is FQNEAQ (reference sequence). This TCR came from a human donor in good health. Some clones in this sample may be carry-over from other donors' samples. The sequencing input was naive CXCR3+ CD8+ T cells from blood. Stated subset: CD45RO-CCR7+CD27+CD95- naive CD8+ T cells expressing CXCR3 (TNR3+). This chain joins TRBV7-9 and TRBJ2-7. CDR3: CASSLAWDYEQYF.